The 13 T cell receptor beta chains below come from one sample, sequenced in a study of T cell responses to AZD1222 COVID-19 vaccine. Libraries were prepared by immunoSEQ multiplex PCR; TCRdb keeps only in-frame clonotypes and omits some of them. The sample contains some 150,000 clones, approximately 90% of which appear only once. The starting material was peripheral blood, obtained 28 days after the second AZD1222 dose. The receptors shown here come from an adult who received the AZD1222 COVID-19 vaccine.

This sequence joins TRBV2 and TRBJ1-5; the D is unclear. Germline CDR1 is SNHLY and CDR2 is FYNNEI. V lost 5 bases and J 4 bases, leaving 12 bases between the germline ends. CDR3 length equals 14 residues. The CDR3 spells CASSTDTPNQPQHF. CDR3 coding DNA: TGTGCCAGCAGTACCGACACCCCAAATCAGCCCCAGCATTTT.

The chain is built from TRBV2 and TRBJ2-7; D possibly corresponds to TRBD1 (7 bases). Trimming took off 10 bases at V and 4 bases at J, with 14 bases between the two ends. From germline, CDR1 is SNHLY and CDR2 FYNNEI. The CDR3 sequence is 12 residues long. CDR3 in DNA: TGTGCCATCTCCCAGGGGGGTTACGAGCAGTACTTC. It translates to CAISQGGYEQYF.

This chain uses TRBV10-1 with TRBJ1-1, with a possible D match to TRBD1 (6 bases). This CDR3 contains 15 residues. Trimming left V 2 bases short and J 5 bases short, with 15 bases between. Germline V gives CDR1 WNHNN, CDR2 SYGVQD (reference sequence). The CDR3 DNA follows: TGCGCCAGCAGTGAGGAACCACAGGGACGGACTGAAGCTTTCTTT. Translated: CASSEEPQGRTEAFF.

The chain joins TRBV2 to TRBJ1-4; the D is unclear. This CDR3 is 11 amino acids long. Germline-derived CDR1 and CDR2 are SNHLY and FYNNEI. Trimming shortened V by 1 base and J by 8 bases, and 2 bases separated the two germline ends. CDR3 bases: TGTGCCAGCAGTGAAGGGGAAAAACTGTTTTTT. It yields the protein CASSEGEKLFF.

The rearrangement joins TRBV5-1 to TRBJ1-2, with D perhaps matching TRBD1 (6 bases). This CDR3 is built from 15 residues. Trimming shortened V by 4 bases and J by 5 bases, and 18 bases separated the two germline ends. Germline values: CDR1 SGHRS, CDR2 YFSETQ. Written as DNA, the CDR3 is TGCGCCAGCAGCAAAGGGGACAACGGGGGATATGGCTACACCTTC. Translation: CASSKGDNGGYGYTF.

J is TRBJ1-1 and V is TRBV12-3 or TRBV12-4, with 8 bases lining up with TRBD1. Trimming cost V 7 bases and J 4 bases; bases outside gene matches: 5. The CDR3 loop spans 13 amino acids. The CDR3 protein is CASIQTGGTEAFF. CDR3 sequence (DNA): TGTGCCAGCATTCAAACAGGGGGCACTGAAGCTTTCTTT.

The chain employs TRBV7-9 and TRBJ1-2; D call uncertain. CDR3 size: 13 residues. Per germline, CDR1 SEHNR and CDR2 FQNEAQ (reference sequence). V was trimmed by 5 bases and J by 8 bases, leaving 15 bases between them. CDR3: CASSPVSNLGYTF. CDR3 sequence (DNA): TGTGCCAGCAGCCCCGTTTCGAATTTGGGCTACACCTTC.

The J gene is TRBJ2-3, the V gene TRBV7-9, with TRBD2 matching 9 bases. The J segment lost 2 bases and the V segment lost 0 bases, leaving 9 bases of the junction unmatched. The CDR3 sequence is 18 residues long. Per germline, CDR1 SEHNR and CDR2 FQNEAQ (reference sequence). The CDR3 region has the DNA TGTGCCAGCAGCTTAGCAGCGGGGGGCCGGCCCAACACAGATACGCAGTATTTT. The encoded protein is CASSLAAGGRPNTDTQYF.

The chain is built from TRBV7-9 and TRBJ2-3, with D possibly matching TRBD1 (6 bases). The germline CDR1 and CDR2 sequences are SEHNR and FQNEAQ (reference sequence). The CDR3 covers 17 residues. The V gene lost 1 base and the J gene lost 4 bases, with 18 bases spanning the gap. CDR3 in amino acids: CASSLGYLGASPDTQYF. CDR3 nucleotides: TGTGCCAGCAGCTTAGGCTATCTGGGGGCGAGTCCAGATACGCAGTATTTT.

CDR3 sequence: CASRQNYGYTF. The CDR3 DNA reads as TGTGCCAGCAGACAGAATTATGGCTACACCTTC. The V call is TRBV6-6, the J call TRBJ1-2, with no clear D. The germline V gene encodes CDR1 MNHNY and CDR2 SVGAGI (reference sequence). The CDR3 contains 11 residues. V was pared by 6 bases and J by 5 bases, with 7 bases between.

J is TRBJ2-3 and V is TRBV7-2; D is ambiguous. The CDR3 consists of 13 residues. V was shortened by 2 bases and J by 7 bases, with 10 bases between the two germline ends. Germline CDR1 is SGHTA and CDR2 is FQGNSA. Here the CDR3 DNA reads TGTGCCAGCAGCTTACAAAAACTTCATACGCAGTATTTT. Residues: CASSLQKLHTQYF.

The chain combines TRBV5-1 with TRBJ2-1; 8 positions match TRBD2. Germline V gene sequence: CDR1 SGHRS, CDR2 YFSETQ. Unmatched junction bases numbered 9, after V lost 2 bases and J lost 5 bases. This CDR3 has 16 residues. The CDR3, as DNA: TGCGCCAGCAGCTTAAGTCCGGCGGGGGGCCACAATGAGCAGTTCTTC. As protein: CASSLSPAGGHNEQFF.

The chain's CDR3 is CASSYSNHQPQHF. The CDR3 coding sequence is TGTGCCAGCAGTTACTCGAACCATCAGCCCCAGCATTTT. The chain carries TRBV6-5 and TRBJ1-5; D unclear. The CDR3 covers 13 residues. Germline CDR1 reads MNHEY; CDR2 reads SVGAGI. V was clipped by 0 bases and J by 5 bases, with 5 bases between them.